Shown below are 29 T cell receptor beta chains from a single sample sequenced in a study of CD8+CD57+ T cells in acquired aplastic anemia. Genomic DNA constituted the template upon which TCR beta VDJ and CDR3 profiling was performed. One entry per CDR3 protein results from TCRdb running MiXCR on the reads. The sample has 200,000 to 250,000 distinct CDR3 sequences, 34% seen once; the top ten hold 0.95% to 1.2%. The sample consisted of sorted CD4+, CD8+, or CD8+CD57+ T cells (not recorded which) from PBMCs. These receptors all come from a human donor in good health, serving as a control.

Only a few counts were recorded for this clonotype. The V and J genes are TRBV7-8 and TRBJ2-4; 8 nucleotides line up with TRBD1. The V and J ends lost 0 bases and 6 bases, in that order; junction bases with no gene match: 7. The CDR3 runs to 16 residues. The germline gives CDR1 SGHVS, CDR2 FQNEAQ. CDR3 DNA: TGTGCCAGCAGCTTAGCGGGGGCAGGGGGCACAAACATTCAGTACTTC. As protein: CASSLAGAGGTNIQYF.

This clonotype was picked up many times. The chain links TRBV7-6 to TRBJ2-1; no clear D. The CDR3 totals 17 residues. Germline V gives CDR1 SGHVS, CDR2 FNYEAQ. Deletions cut 0 bases from V and 3 bases from J, with 15 bases between. CDR3 loop: CASSLAVGGAGYNEQFF. In nucleotides, the CDR3 is TGTGCCAGCAGCTTAGCTGTGGGCGGTGCCGGCTACAATGAGCAGTTCTTC.

This clonotype was counted once. This sequence joins TRBV14 and TRBJ2-1; 7 nucleotides match TRBD2. V dropped 4 bases and J dropped 5; count of bases not matched to a gene: 20. CDR3 length equals 19 residues. Germline V gene lookup returns CDR1 SGHDN and CDR2 FVKESK. The CDR3 spells CASSPPIRDYRRAHNEQFF. The CDR3 coding sequence is TGTGCCAGCAGCCCCCCAATCCGGGACTACCGTCGTGCACACAATGAGCAGTTCTTC.

J is TRBJ2-7 and V is TRBV10-2; D not certain. CDR3 size: 13 residues. Trimming removed 6 bases from V and 3 bases from J, with 12 bases in between. Germline CDR1 WSHSY, CDR2 SAAADI. The DNA of the CDR3 is TGCGCCAGCAGCGCAACCCTAGACTACGAGCAGTACTTC. Its protein is CASSATLDYEQYF.

This chain links TRBV5-4 with TRBJ2-3, with D maybe TRBD2 (6 bases). The V end was cut by 2 bases, the J end by 0 bases, with 10 bases between. Germline V gene lookup returns CDR1 SGHNT and CDR2 YYREEE (reference sequence). The CDR3 covers 15 residues. In nucleotides, the CDR3 is TGTGCCAGCAGCTTCGCGGGGACTAGCACAGATACGCAGTATTTT. This sequence encodes CASSFAGTSTDTQYF. Using reference TRBV5-4 and TRBJ2-3 for the parts outside the CDR3, the full variable domain is ETGVTQSPTHLIKTRGQQVTLRCSSQSGHNTVSWYQQALGQGPQFIFQYYREEENGRGNFPPRFSGLQFPNYSSELNVNALELDDSALYLCASSFAGTSTDTQYFGPGTRLTVL.

On this clonotype itself: This may come from a read error, since a much larger clone is one base off. The genes are TRBV20-1 and TRBJ1-2, with a weak D call TRBD1 (6 bases). This CDR3 comprises 15 residues. Germline V lookup: CDR1 DFQATT, CDR2 SNEGSKA (reference sequence). Trimming cost V 5 bases and J 5 bases, with 21 bases left between them. CDR3 sequence: CSAVRRGDGSYGYTF. CDR3 DNA sequence: TGCAGTGCTGTACGGAGGGGGGACGGAAGTTATGGCTACACCTTC.

This clonotype appeared a few times. This sequence joins TRBV27 and TRBJ1-2; tentatively, D is TRBD1 (6 bases). The CDR3 is 15 residues long. Germline V gene data show CDR1 as MNHEY and CDR2 as SMNVEV (reference sequence). Deletions cut 0 bases from V and 5 bases from J, with 13 bases between. DNA for the CDR3: TGTGCCAGCAGTTTATCCGACAGGCACCAATATGGCTACACCTTC. Amino acid sequence: CASSLSDRHQYGYTF.

DNA of the CDR3: TGTGCCAGTCGCCTTGGTGCTCAGCCCCAGCATTTT. Its translation: CASRLGAQPQHF. This sequence joins TRBV19 and TRBJ1-5; D gene uncertain. Between the trimmed V and J ends, which lost 8 bases and 6 bases, there was a span of 11 bases. There are 12 residues in the CDR3. Germline CDR1 LNHDA, CDR2 SQIVND (reference sequence).

This rearrangement joins TRBV7-6 to TRBJ2-4; D is ambiguous. Trimming shortened V by 3 bases and J by 5 bases, and 14 bases separated the two germline ends. In germline, CDR1 is SGHVS, CDR2 FNYEAQ. This CDR3 is built from 15 residues. In DNA form, the CDR3 reads TGTGCCAGCAGCTTCGGGCCCGGGCCCGAAAACATTCAGTACTTC. Translation: CASSFGPGPENIQYF.

Many counts were recorded for this clonotype. This sequence joins TRBV2 and TRBJ1-5; perhaps TRBD1 as D (5 bases). The CDR3 is made up of 15 amino acids. Germline-derived CDR1 and CDR2 are SNHLY and FYNNEI. Trimming shortened V by 6 bases and J by 6 bases, and 18 bases separated the two germline ends. The CDR3 region is CASRWGEGSGQPQHF. CDR3 sequence (DNA): TGTGCCAGCAGGTGGGGGGAAGGTTCAGGTCAGCCCCAGCATTTT.

This clonotype was observed many times. CDR3 loop: CASSLHQNTEAFF. CDR3 DNA sequence: TGTGCCAGCAGCTTACACCAGAACACTGAAGCTTTCTTT. The V call is TRBV11-1, the J call TRBJ1-1; D unclear. The CDR3 contains 13 residues. Trimming removed 2 bases from V and 1 base from J, with 5 bases in between. CDR1 SGHAT and CDR2 FQDESV come from the germline V gene (reference sequence).

In this sample, this clonotype turned up many times. The chain joins TRBV19 to TRBJ1-6; 10 bases map to TRBD1. Trimming cost V 6 bases and J 9 bases; bases outside gene matches: 8. This CDR3 is built from 15 residues. The germline CDR1 and CDR2 sequences are LNHDA and SQIVND (reference sequence). CDR3 residues: CASRDHGTGASPLHF. DNA for the CDR3: TGTGCCAGTAGGGACCACGGGACAGGGGCTTCACCCCTCCACTTT.

V gene TRBV7-9 combines with J gene TRBJ1-2; TRBD1 aligns across 7 bases. V trimming: 1 base; J trimming: 4 bases; junction bases outside the gene matches: 3. The CDR3 runs 14 residues. Germline lookup yields CDR1 SEHNR and CDR2 FQNEAQ (reference sequence). The CDR3 region has the DNA TGTGCCAGCAGCTTAGGAGGGGGCGGCTATGGCTACACCTTC. This gives the protein CASSLGGGGYGYTF.

This clonotype was recorded many times. V and J are TRBV20-1 and TRBJ1-2; D remains ambiguous. Between the trimmed V and J ends, which lost 3 bases and 6 bases, there was a span of 14 bases. Per the germline V gene, CDR1 is DFQATT and CDR2 is SNEGSKA (reference sequence). This CDR3 contains 13 residues. CDR3 residues: CSASRGQIDGYTF. CDR3 sequence (DNA): TGCAGTGCTAGTCGCGGGCAGATCGATGGCTACACCTTC.

This clonotype was detected many times. The CDR3 region is CASSACTDICEQYF. DNA for the CDR3: TGTGCCAGCAGTGCATGTACAGACATCTGTGAGCAGTACTTC. The chain is built from TRBV2 and TRBJ2-7; D unresolved. CDR1 is SNHLY, CDR2 FYNNEI, per germline. This CDR3 has 14 residues. Trimming stripped 4 bases from V and 7 bases from J, with 17 bases between.

This clonotype was seen a handful of times. The rearrangement uses TRBV6-5 and TRBJ2-7; the match to TRBD1 covers 10 bases. Losses at the gene ends were 4 bases for V and 4 bases for J; bases not matched to a gene: 1. The CDR3 loop spans 13 amino acids. Germline V CDR1 and CDR2: MNHEY, SVGAGI. The CDR3 loop is CASSWDRGYEQYF. The DNA of the CDR3 is TGTGCCAGCAGTTGGGACAGGGGTTACGAGCAGTACTTC.

This clonotype was recorded a few times. The J gene is TRBJ1-2, the V gene TRBV6-5; 8 bases map to TRBD1. V lost 0 bases to trimming and J lost 3 bases; unmatched junction nucleotides: 3. Germline assignment: CDR1 MNHEY and CDR2 SVGAGI. This CDR3 is 15 amino acids long. CDR3 DNA: TGTGCCAGCAGTTACTCCGGGACAGGATACTATGGCTACACCTTC. It translates to CASSYSGTGYYGYTF.

This clonotype has a single count. The genes are TRBV7-8 and TRBJ2-1; D may be TRBD2 (6 bases). This CDR3 contains 19 residues. Germline-derived CDR1 and CDR2 are SGHVS and FQNEAQ. V lost 1 base, J lost 5 bases, and 24 bases lay in between. The CDR3 nucleotides are TGTGCCAGCAGCTTAGGATTTGGGGGAGGCGGCCCGGATCACAATGAGCAGTTCTTC. Protein: CASSLGFGGGGPDHNEQFF.

This clonotype has ten or more counts. This rearrangement joins TRBV2 to TRBJ2-1; 7 bases line up with TRBD1. The V and J ends lost 6 bases and 0 bases, in that order; junction bases with no gene match: 2. The CDR3 covers 14 residues. Germline V gene sequence: CDR1 SNHLY, CDR2 FYNNEI. For the CDR3, the DNA is TGTGCCAGCAGGGACAGGTTCTCCTACAATGAGCAGTTCTTC. Its protein product is CASRDRFSYNEQFF.

Ten or more counts support this clonotype. The chain combines TRBV10-3 with TRBJ2-1; TRBD1 matches at 7 bases. This CDR3 spans 15 amino acids. Germline-derived CDR1 and CDR2 are ENHRY and SYGVKD. With 6 bases clipped from V and 3 bases from J, the junction kept 8 bases outside the gene matches. CDR3 DNA sequence: TGTGCCATCAGCCCCTCGACAGGGCTCTACAATGAGCAGTTCTTC. Protein product: CAISPSTGLYNEQFF.

About this clonotype: An end of the junction does not agree with germline; a read error may underlie this. V usage is TRBV5-1 and J usage is TRBJ2-7, with 11 bases identical to TRBD1. The CDR3 runs to 16 residues. CDR1 and CDR2 from the germline V gene are SGHRS and YFSETQ. The CDR3 loop is CATSPTGTGGYYEQYF. The CDR3 nucleotides read TGCGCCACCAGCCCTACCGGGACAGGGGGATACTACGAGCAGTACTTC.

The gene calls are TRBV6-2 or TRBV6-3 and TRBJ2-1, with 12 nucleotides matching TRBD2. V lost 5 bases and J lost 10; bases outside the gene matches: 3. CDR1 is MNHEY and CDR2 is SVGEGT in the germline V gene. CDR3 length: 13 residues. The CDR3 region has the DNA TGTGCCAGCAGTGACGGGACTAGCGGGGAGCAGTTCTTC. The encoded protein is CASSDGTSGEQFF.

The chain uses TRBV5-5 and TRBJ2-7, with 9 bases aligning to TRBD1. CDR1 and CDR2 from the germline V gene are SGHKS and YYEKEE (reference sequence). The CDR3 is made up of 15 amino acids. V shed 0 bases and J 1 base; nucleotides not matched to a gene: 2. This CDR3 is CASSLEGTGSYEQYF. CDR3 nucleotides: TGTGCCAGCAGCTTGGAAGGGACAGGGTCCTACGAGCAGTACTTC. The full variable domain, its missing parts supplied by reference TRBV5-5 and TRBJ2-7, is DAGVTQSPTHLIKTRGQQVTLRCSPISGHKSVSWYQQVLGQGPQFIFQYYEKEERGRGNFPDRFSARQFPNYSSELNVNALLLGDSALYLCASSLEGTGSYEQYFGPGTRLTVT.

The rearrangement joins TRBV4-1 to TRBJ1-2; 12 bases map to TRBD1. CDR1 and CDR2 (germline): MGHRA, YSYEKL. This CDR3 contains 18 residues. The J segment lost 4 bases and the V segment lost 1 base, leaving 10 bases of the junction unmatched. CDR3 sequence (DNA): TGCGCCAGCAGCCAAGGGAGCGGGACAGGGGGCAGAGGCTATGGCTACACCTTC. Translating gives CASSQGSGTGGRGYGYTF.

The chain is built from TRBV30 and TRBJ1-5; D may be TRBD1 (6 bases). The CDR3 loop spans 13 amino acids. The ends were cut back, 2 bases at V and 4 bases at J, with 9 bases in the middle. CDR1 and CDR2 (germline): GTSNPN, SVGIG (reference sequence). CDR3 loop: CAWSLGGNQPQHF. The CDR3 DNA is TGTGCCTGGAGTTTAGGGGGGAATCAGCCCCAGCATTTT.

In its sample, this clonotype was seen a few times. This chain's CDR3 is CASSQRPGQGRTFF. The CDR3 nucleotides read TGTGCCAGCAGCCAAAGACCGGGACAGGGGCGGACTTTCTTT. The V gene is TRBV3-1, the J gene TRBJ1-1, with TRBD1 identical over 10 bases. V was clipped by 2 bases and J by 12 bases; unmatched bases: 9. The CDR3 extends over 14 amino acids. Germline CDR1 LGHDT, CDR2 YNNKEL (reference sequence).

This clonotype was picked up a small number of times. J is TRBJ1-5 and V is TRBV12-5; no clear D gene. V lost 3 bases and J lost 4, with 13 bases in between. The CDR3 runs to 15 residues. Germline V gene sequence: CDR1 LGHNT, CDR2 FRNRAP. The CDR3 is CASGLGGVGNQPQHF. Written as DNA, the CDR3 is TGTGCTAGTGGTTTAGGAGGCGTTGGTAATCAGCCCCAGCATTTT.

The count of this clonotype is one. This sequence joins TRBV2 and TRBJ1-5; 7 bases fit TRBD1. The CDR3 has 9 residues. Germline-derived CDR1 and CDR2 are SNHLY and FYNNEI. V lost 9 bases and J lost 15; bases outside the gene matches: 5. The CDR3 is CASGTAWHF. The CDR3 DNA reads TGTGCCAGTGGGACAGCCTGGCATTTT.

The table lists this clonotype with a few counts. The chain has TRBV2 and TRBJ1-2, with 11 bases aligning to TRBD1. Germline CDR1 reads SNHLY; CDR2 reads FYNNEI. J lost 7 bases, V lost 6 bases, and 7 bases had no gene match. The length of the CDR3 is 14 residues. CDR3 nucleotides: TGTGCCAGCAGGGGACAGGGGGGACACTTTGGCTACACCTTC. Amino acids: CASRGQGGHFGYTF.